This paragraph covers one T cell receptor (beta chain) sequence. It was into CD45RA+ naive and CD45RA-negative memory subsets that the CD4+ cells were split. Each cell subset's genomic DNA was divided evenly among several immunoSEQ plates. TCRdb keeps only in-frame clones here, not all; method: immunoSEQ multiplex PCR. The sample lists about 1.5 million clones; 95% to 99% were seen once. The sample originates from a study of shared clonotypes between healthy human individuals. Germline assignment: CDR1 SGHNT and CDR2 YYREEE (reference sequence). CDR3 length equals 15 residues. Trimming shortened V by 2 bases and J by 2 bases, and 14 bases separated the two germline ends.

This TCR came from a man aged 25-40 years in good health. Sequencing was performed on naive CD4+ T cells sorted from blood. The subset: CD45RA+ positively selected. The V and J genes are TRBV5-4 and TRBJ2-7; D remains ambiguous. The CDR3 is CASSFRVSSTYEQYF. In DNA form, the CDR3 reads TGTGCCAGCAGCTTTCGGGTATCAAGCACCTACGAGCAGTACTTC.